Each of the 29 T cell receptor beta chains below was sequenced from the same sample in a study of vaccination and CD4 T cells after COVID-19. At the Johns Hopkins FTIC core, DNA taken from cultured CD4+ T cells was sequenced by way of the Oncomine TCR Beta short-read assay. TCRdb used MiXCR to reprocess the PCR reads, holding one entry per CDR3 protein. Of fewer than 20,000 distinct CDR3 sequences listed, about 45% are singletons. The antigens for these receptors are not known. The time point denotes: late sampling 161 to 241 days after vaccination in a few convalescent patients. Treatment described: roughly 10-day PBMC culture with coronavirus spike peptide pools or control peptides (ViraFEST assay). The input for sequencing was CD4+ T cells from blood, cultured in vitro, taken about 7 months after SARS-CoV-2 vaccination. The receptor set was obtained from a human donor who had recovered from COVID-19.

The chain joins TRBV7-2 to TRBJ1-1, with 9 bases lining up with TRBD1. V lost 3 bases to trimming and J lost 1 base; unmatched junction nucleotides: 0. The CDR3 is made up of 14 amino acids. CDR1 and CDR2 from the germline V gene are SGHTA and FQGNSA. CDR3 protein: CASSLTGGNTEAFF. The CDR3 DNA reads TGTGCCAGCAGCTTGACAGGGGGGAACACTGAAGCTTTCTTT. Full variable domain (missing parts from reference TRBV7-2 and TRBJ1-1): GAGVSQSPSNKVTEKGKDVELRCDPISGHTALYWYRQSLGQGLEFLIYFQGNSAPDKSGLPSDRFSAERTGGSVSTLTIQRTQQEDSAVYLCASSLTGGNTEAFFGQGTRLTVV.

The rearrangement links TRBV2 to TRBJ1-2; D not certain. CDR1 SNHLY and CDR2 FYNNEI come from the germline V gene. The ends were cut back, 3 bases at V and 8 bases at J, with 10 bases in the middle. The CDR3 sequence is 12 residues long. CDR3 region: CASSEYGGGYTF. CDR3 sequence (DNA): TGTGCCAGCAGTGAGTATGGTGGCGGCTACACCTTC.

The chain uses TRBV28 and TRBJ2-3; 13 positions agree with TRBD2. The J segment lost 7 bases and the V segment lost 5 bases, leaving 9 bases of the junction unmatched. Per the germline V gene, CDR1 is MDHEN and CDR2 is SYDVKM. The CDR3 has 16 amino acids. The CDR3 reads CASSAPLAGGPNTQYF. CDR3 nucleotides: TGTGCCAGCAGTGCCCCACTAGCGGGAGGGCCAAATACGCAGTATTTT.

This clonotype was counted between two and nine times. CDR3 nucleotide sequence: TGTGCCAGCAGCTTAGCGGGGTTCCCAACCTACGAGCAGTACTTC. It yields the protein CASSLAGFPTYEQYF. The chain combines TRBV7-2 with TRBJ2-7, with unresolved D. This CDR3 is 15 amino acids long. The V gene lost 0 bases and the J gene lost 2 bases, with 11 bases spanning the gap. The germline V gene encodes CDR1 SGHTA and CDR2 FQGNSA.

The rearrangement joins TRBV14 to TRBJ2-5, with D unresolved. CDR3 length equals 15 residues. Trimming cost V 3 bases and J 5 bases, with 16 bases left between them. CDR1 and CDR2 from the germline V gene are SGHDN and FVKESK. The CDR3 spells CASSHTNPLGETQYF. CDR3 nucleotides: TGTGCCAGCAGCCACACGAACCCCCTGGGGGAGACCCAGTACTTC. Looking up the rest from reference TRBV14 and TRBJ2-5 gives the full variable domain: EAGVTQFPSHSVIEKGQTVTLRCDPISGHDNLYWYRRVMGKEIKFLLHFVKESKQDESGMPNNRFLAERTGGTYSTLKVQPAELEDSGVYFCASSHTNPLGETQYFGPGTRLLVL.

This sequence joins TRBV7-8 and TRBJ1-2, with 7 bases aligning to TRBD1. The CDR3 runs to 14 residues. Germline trimming cut 2 bases from V and 1 base from J; bases unmatched to any gene: 1. Germline V CDR1 and CDR2: SGHVS, FQNEAQ. CDR3 amino acids: CASSLTGVNYGYTF. CDR3 sequence (DNA): TGTGCCAGCAGCTTAACAGGGGTTAACTATGGCTACACCTTC.

The rearrangement uses TRBV19 and TRBJ2-2; possibly TRBD2 for D (8 bases). Germline V CDR1 and CDR2: LNHDA, SQIVND (reference sequence). V was clipped by 7 bases and J by 5 bases, with 20 bases between them. The CDR3 is made up of 16 amino acids. The CDR3 is CASNTGVAGLTGELFF. In DNA form, the CDR3 reads TGTGCCAGTAACACAGGGGTAGCGGGGTTAACCGGGGAGCTGTTTTTT.

The chain carries TRBV11-2 and TRBJ2-1, with D perhaps matching TRBD2 (5 bases). The germline V gene has CDR1 SGHAT and CDR2 FQNNGV. Trimming shortened V by 5 bases and J by 3 bases, and 11 bases separated the two germline ends. This CDR3 spans 14 amino acids. CDR3 sequence (DNA): TGTGCCAGCAGCCGAGGGCGGTTCTACAATGAGCAGTTCTTC. Its translation is CASSRGRFYNEQFF.

The chain uses TRBV19 and TRBJ1-5; D might be TRBD1 (6 bases). CDR1 LNHDA and CDR2 SQIVND come from the germline V gene (reference sequence). This CDR3 region has 15 residues. Trimming cost V 7 bases and J 1 base, with 14 bases left between them. CDR3: CASTDGGRSNQPQHF. The CDR3 DNA reads TGTGCCAGTACTGACGGGGGGCGAAGCAATCAGCCCCAGCATTTT.

The chain is built from TRBV6-1 and TRBJ2-3; D possibly corresponds to TRBD1 (5 bases). Germline CDR1 reads MNHNS; CDR2 reads SASEGT. This CDR3 region has 16 residues. V gave up 8 bases and J gave up 8 bases, with 26 bases separating them. CDR3 coding DNA: TGTGCCAGCCACGGCTGGGGCGGCACAGCTTCAGGTACGCAGTATTTT. Protein: CASHGWGGTASGTQYF.

V is TRBV20-1 and J is TRBJ1-1; D ambiguous. CDR1 is DFQATT and CDR2 is SNEGSKA in the germline V gene (reference sequence). V lost 3 bases, J lost 0 bases, and 8 bases lay in between. This CDR3 is 13 amino acids long. CDR3 nucleotides: TGCAGTGCTAGGGTTGGATTGAACACTGAAGCTTTCTTT. This encodes CSARVGLNTEAFF.

In its sample, this clonotype was seen once. This chain uses TRBV20-1 with TRBJ2-4, with TRBD2 matching 11 bases. This CDR3 is built from 18 residues. V trimming: 6 bases; J trimming: 7 bases; junction bases outside the gene matches: 20. Germline lookup yields CDR1 DFQATT and CDR2 SNEGSKA (reference sequence). CDR3 in amino acids: CSATPGLAEGNRGNIQYF. CDR3 bases: TGCAGTGCAACGCCGGGACTAGCGGAGGGGAATCGTGGGAACATTCAGTACTTC.

In its sample, this clonotype was seen a few times. V usage is TRBV7-8 and J usage is TRBJ1-1; D is undetermined. The CDR3 consists of 9 residues. Trimming took off 9 bases at V and 9 bases at J, with 8 bases between the two ends. CDR1 and CDR2 from the germline V gene are SGHVS and FQNEAQ. CDR3 region: CARAYQAFF. Here the CDR3 DNA reads TGTGCCAGGGCCTATCAAGCTTTCTTT.

This clonotype was detected a few times. V and J are TRBV6-2 or TRBV6-3 and TRBJ2-7; the D gene is possibly TRBD1 (5 bases). Germline CDR1 reads MNHEY; CDR2 reads SVGEGT. This CDR3 contains 16 residues. The germline V and J ends were trimmed by 2 bases and 0 bases, with 14 bases remaining between them. In DNA form, the CDR3 reads TGTGCCAGCAGTTACACCAGGGTGGGGTTCTCCTACGAGCAGTACTTC. Encoded protein: CASSYTRVGFSYEQYF.

The chain couples TRBV6-1 to TRBJ1-6, with 7 bases aligning to TRBD1. Germline values: CDR1 MNHNS, CDR2 SASEGT. The CDR3 loop spans 15 amino acids. After removal of 2 bases from V and 5 bases from J, the junction contained 3 bases not matched to a gene. Here the CDR3 DNA reads TGTGCCAGCAGTGAATATGGGACAGATAATTCACCCCTCCACTTT. Protein sequence: CASSEYGTDNSPLHF.

V usage is TRBV28 and J usage is TRBJ2-7; TRBD2 is a possible D gene (5 bases). The CDR3 length is 11 residues. V was clipped by 3 bases and J by 7 bases, with 7 bases between them. Germline loops: CDR1 MDHEN, CDR2 SYDVKM. The CDR3 protein is CASSFSGEQYF. The CDR3 coding sequence is TGTGCCAGCAGTTTCTCGGGGGAGCAGTACTTC.

Note on this clonotype: The junction differs from germline at one of its ends, possibly a read error. The chain recombines TRBV11-2 with TRBJ2-7; 11 nucleotides align to TRBD1. CDR1 is SGHAT, CDR2 FQNNGV, per germline. This CDR3 has 12 residues. CDR3 region: CASSPGQGVAHF. DNA for the CDR3: TGTGCCAGCAGCCCGGGACAGGGGGTCGCTCACTTC. Complete variable domain (other parts from reference TRBV11-2 and TRBJ2-7): EAGVAQSPRYKIIEKRQSVAFWCNPISGHATLYWYQQILGQGPKLLIQFQNNGVVDDSQLPKDRFSAERLKGVDSTLKIQPAKLEDSAVYLCASSPGQGVAHFGPGTRLTVT.

This clonotype came up a few times. The chain couples TRBV7-9 to TRBJ2-1, with 10 bases matching TRBD2. The junction had 12 bases not matched to a gene; V was cut back by 5 bases and J by 5 bases. This CDR3 is 17 amino acids long. Germline CDR1 SEHNR, CDR2 FQNEAQ (reference sequence). Written as DNA, the CDR3 is TGTGCCAGCAGCCCTACCCCCGGGACTAGCGAGGACAATGAGCAGTTCTTC. This sequence encodes CASSPTPGTSEDNEQFF. Together with reference TRBV7-9 and TRBJ2-1, the CDR3 gives the full variable domain: DTGVSQNPRHKITKRGQNVTFRCDPISEHNRLYWYRQTLGQGPEFLTYFQNEAQLEKSRLLSDRFSAERPKGSFSTLEIQRTEQGDSAMYLCASSPTPGTSEDNEQFFGPGTRLTVL.

The V and J genes are TRBV23-1 and TRBJ1-5; D gene ambiguous. TRBV23-1 is given ORF status, its function remaining uncertain. V dropped 7 bases and J dropped 5 bases, with 3 bases sitting between them. The CDR3 is 10 amino acids. DNA for the CDR3: TGCGCCAGCACCTATCAGCCCCAGCATTTT. This gives the protein CASTYQPQHF.

This clonotype has just a few counts. The rearrangement joins TRBV4-3 to TRBJ2-6; D possibly corresponds to TRBD1 (5 bases). Germline V lookup: CDR1 LGHNA, CDR2 YSLEER. V lost 1 base and J lost 4, with 8 bases in between. The length of the CDR3 is 15 residues. The CDR3 coding sequence is TGCGCCAGCAGCCAAGCAGGGTCGGGGGCCAACGTCCTGACTTTC. Translation: CASSQAGSGANVLTF.

The chain couples TRBV11-3 to TRBJ2-7, with a weak D call TRBD2 (5 bases). CDR3 length equals 17 residues. The V gene's germline CDR1 is SGHNT and CDR2 YENEEA. Trimming removed 5 bases at V and 5 bases at J, with 25 bases between. In nucleotides, the CDR3 is TGTGCCAGCAGCCCGGCCGTCGGGGTATCCCTCGCTCACGAGCAGTACTTC. Translation gives CASSPAVGVSLAHEQYF.

This sequence joins TRBV27 and TRBJ1-5; 7 bases are a match to TRBD1. Germline assignment: CDR1 MNHEY and CDR2 SMNVEV (reference sequence). V was pared by 6 bases and J by 2 bases, with 7 bases of the junction left unmatched. The CDR3 loop spans 15 amino acids. CDR3 nucleotide sequence: TGTGCCAGCAGACCAAGCACAGGGGGCAATCAGCCCCAGCATTTT. Protein product: CASRPSTGGNQPQHF.

This clonotype has more than one count but fewer than ten. CDR3 amino acids: CSAPLGSYGYTF. CDR3 nucleotide sequence: TGCAGTGCTCCGCTCGGTTCCTATGGCTACACCTTC. The chain has TRBV20-1 and TRBJ1-2; D not certain. Trimming took 5 bases from V and 4 from J, leaving 11 bases between them. Germline V gene sequence: CDR1 DFQATT, CDR2 SNEGSKA (reference sequence). The CDR3 has 12 amino acids.

This sequence joins TRBV7-2 and TRBJ2-3; possible D gene TRBD1, 5 bases. Germline V gene sequence: CDR1 SGHTA, CDR2 FQGNSA. The CDR3 is made up of 15 amino acids. The V and J ends lost 2 bases and 6 bases respectively, with 15 bases between them. This chain's CDR3 is CASSLRGGHGDTQYF. The CDR3 DNA reads TGTGCCAGCAGCTTAAGGGGCGGTCACGGGGATACGCAGTATTTT.

As to this clonotype: At one of its ends the junction is not consistent with the germline gene, which may arise from a read error. The chain combines TRBV2 with TRBJ2-1; the D call may be TRBD1 or TRBD2 (5 bases each). This CDR3 is 11 amino acids long. CDR1 and CDR2 from the germline V gene are SNHLY and FYNNEI. The CDR3: CASSEGPPSVF. The CDR3 DNA sequence: TGTGCCAGCAGTGAGGGACCGCCGTCAGTCTTC.

The genes are TRBV11-2 and TRBJ2-5; 10 positions agree with TRBD2. The V and J ends lost 5 bases and 5 bases, in that order; junction bases with no gene match: 8. The CDR3 consists of 15 residues. Per the germline V gene, CDR1 is SGHAT and CDR2 is FQNNGV. The CDR3 nucleotides are TGTGCCAGCAGCCGCATATATAGCGGGGGGGAGACCCAGTACTTC. Protein: CASSRIYSGGETQYF.

This chain connects TRBV19 to TRBJ1-5; 9 nucleotides match TRBD1. The CDR3 contains 16 residues. Germline assignment: CDR1 LNHDA and CDR2 SQIVND (reference sequence). V lost 5 bases and J lost 3; bases outside the gene matches: 8. In DNA form, the CDR3 reads TGTGCCAGTAGTCTCGCCGGGACAGGGAACAATCAGCCCCAGCATTTT. Its translation: CASSLAGTGNNQPQHF.

This chain uses TRBV7-6 with TRBJ2-7; D is possibly TRBD1 (6 bases). The V end lost 2 bases, the J end lost 7 bases, and 12 bases lay between the germline ends. CDR1 is SGHVS and CDR2 is FNYEAQ in the germline V gene. The length of the CDR3 is 13 residues. In DNA form, the CDR3 reads TGTGCCAGCAGCTTATACAGGGATCGGGAGCAGTACTTC. Protein: CASSLYRDREQYF.

The chain is built from TRBV6-1 and TRBJ2-1; a possible D gene is TRBD2 (5 bases). The CDR3 sequence is 14 residues long. Germline V lookup: CDR1 MNHNS, CDR2 SASEGT. The V end was cut by 7 bases, the J end by 9 bases, with 19 bases between. CDR3 DNA sequence: TGTGCCAGCATGGGTAGCGCGAAGGGCCCTGAGCAGTTCTTC. Amino acids: CASMGSAKGPEQFF.